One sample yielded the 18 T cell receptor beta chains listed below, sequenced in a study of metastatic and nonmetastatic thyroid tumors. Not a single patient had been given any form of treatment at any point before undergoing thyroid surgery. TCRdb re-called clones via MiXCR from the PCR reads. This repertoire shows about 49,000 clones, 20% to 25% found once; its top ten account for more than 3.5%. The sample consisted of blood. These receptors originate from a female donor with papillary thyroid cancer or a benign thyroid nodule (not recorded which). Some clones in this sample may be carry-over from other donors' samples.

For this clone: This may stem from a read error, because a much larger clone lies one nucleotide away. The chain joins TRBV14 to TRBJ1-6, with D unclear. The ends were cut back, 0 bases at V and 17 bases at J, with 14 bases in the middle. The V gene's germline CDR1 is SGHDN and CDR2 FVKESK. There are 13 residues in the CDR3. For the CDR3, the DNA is TGTGCCAGCAGCCAAGATTATTACAAGTCCATCCACTTT. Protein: CASSQDYYKSIHF.

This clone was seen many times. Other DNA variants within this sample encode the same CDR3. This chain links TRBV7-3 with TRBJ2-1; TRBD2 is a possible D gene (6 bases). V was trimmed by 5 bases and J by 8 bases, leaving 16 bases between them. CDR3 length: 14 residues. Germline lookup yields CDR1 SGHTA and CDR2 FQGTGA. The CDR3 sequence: CASSAGGSEDEQFF. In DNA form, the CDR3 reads TGTGCCAGCAGCGCCGGGGGTAGCGAGGATGAGCAGTTCTTC. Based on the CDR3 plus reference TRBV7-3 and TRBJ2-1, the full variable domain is GAGVSQTPSNKVTEKGKYVELRCDPISGHTALYWYRQSLGQGPEFLIYFQGTGAADDSGLPNDRFFAVRPEGSVSTLKIQRTERGDSAVYLCASSAGGSEDEQFFGPGTRLTVL.

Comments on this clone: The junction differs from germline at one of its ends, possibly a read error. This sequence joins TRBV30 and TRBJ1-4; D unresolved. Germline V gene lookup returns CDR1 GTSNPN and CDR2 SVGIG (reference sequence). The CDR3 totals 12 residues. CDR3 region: CALSVVLEKLFF. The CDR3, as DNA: TGTGCCTTGAGTGTAGTTCTGGAAAAACTGTTTTTT.

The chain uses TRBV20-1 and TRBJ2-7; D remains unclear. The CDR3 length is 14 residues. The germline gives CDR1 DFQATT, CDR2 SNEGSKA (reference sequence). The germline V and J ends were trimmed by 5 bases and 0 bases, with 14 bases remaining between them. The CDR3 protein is CSAVYMGISYEQYF. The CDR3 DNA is TGCAGTGCTGTGTACATGGGGATCTCCTACGAGCAGTACTTC.

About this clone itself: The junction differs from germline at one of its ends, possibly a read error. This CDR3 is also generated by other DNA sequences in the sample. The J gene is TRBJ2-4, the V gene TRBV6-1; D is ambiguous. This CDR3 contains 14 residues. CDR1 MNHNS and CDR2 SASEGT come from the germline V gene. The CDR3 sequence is CASLPVSAKNIQYF. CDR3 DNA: TGCGCCAGCCTGCCTGTGTCGGCCAAAAACATTCAGTACTTC.

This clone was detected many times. The CDR3 DNA reads as TGTGCCAGCAGCCAGGGGTTACAAGACTATGGCTACACCTTC. The encoded protein is CASSQGLQDYGYTF. The J gene is TRBJ1-2, the V gene TRBV3-1; no reliable D call. With 3 bases removed from V and 3 bases from J, the gap between germline ends came to 11 bases. The CDR3 covers 14 residues. CDR1 and CDR2 from the germline V gene are LGHDT and YNNKEL (reference sequence). The complete variable domain, with remaining parts taken from reference TRBV3-1 and TRBJ1-2, reads DTAVSQTPKYLVTQMGNDKSIKCEQNLGHDTMYWYKQDSKKFLKIMFSYNNKELIINETVPNRFSPKSPDKAHLNLHINSLELGDSAVYFCASSQGLQDYGYTFGSGTRLTVV.

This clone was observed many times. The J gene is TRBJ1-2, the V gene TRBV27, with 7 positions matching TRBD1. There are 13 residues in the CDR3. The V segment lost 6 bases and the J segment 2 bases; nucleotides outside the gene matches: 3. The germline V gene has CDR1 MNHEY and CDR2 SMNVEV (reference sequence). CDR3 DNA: TGTGCCAGCAGCTCGGGACAGAACTATGGCTACACCTTC. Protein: CASSSGQNYGYTF.

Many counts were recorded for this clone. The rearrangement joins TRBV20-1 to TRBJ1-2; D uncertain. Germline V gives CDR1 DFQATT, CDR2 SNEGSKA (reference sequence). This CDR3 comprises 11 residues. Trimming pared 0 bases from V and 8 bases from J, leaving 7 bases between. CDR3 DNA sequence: TGCAGTGCTAGAGAGAATTCCGGCTACACCTTC. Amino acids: CSARENSGYTF.

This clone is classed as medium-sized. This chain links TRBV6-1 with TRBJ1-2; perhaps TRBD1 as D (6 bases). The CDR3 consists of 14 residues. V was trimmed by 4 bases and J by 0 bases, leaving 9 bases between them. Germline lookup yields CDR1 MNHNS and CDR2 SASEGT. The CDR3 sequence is CASSAGQANYGYTF. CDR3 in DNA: TGTGCCAGCAGTGCGGGACAAGCTAACTATGGCTACACCTTC.

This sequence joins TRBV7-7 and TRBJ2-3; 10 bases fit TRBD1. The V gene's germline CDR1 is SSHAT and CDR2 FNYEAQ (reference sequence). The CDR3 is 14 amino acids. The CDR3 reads CAGSGQGVTDTQYF. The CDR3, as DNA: TGTGCTGGCAGCGGACAGGGGGTGACGGATACGCAGTATTTT.

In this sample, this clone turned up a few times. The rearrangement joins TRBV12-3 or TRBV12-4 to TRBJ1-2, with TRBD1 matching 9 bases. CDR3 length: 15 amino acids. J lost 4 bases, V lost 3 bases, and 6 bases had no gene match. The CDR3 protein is CASSFRDRVLYGYTF. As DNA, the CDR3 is TGTGCCAGCAGTTTTAGGGACAGGGTTCTCTATGGCTACACCTTC.

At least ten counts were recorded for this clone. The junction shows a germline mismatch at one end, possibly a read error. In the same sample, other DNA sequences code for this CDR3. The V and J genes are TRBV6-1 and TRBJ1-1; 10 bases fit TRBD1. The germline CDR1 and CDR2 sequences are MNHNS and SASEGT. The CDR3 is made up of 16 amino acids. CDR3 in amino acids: CASSTRQGALNTEAFF. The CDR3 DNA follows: TGCGCCAGCAGTACGAGACAGGGGGCGTTGAACACTGAAGCTTTCTTT.

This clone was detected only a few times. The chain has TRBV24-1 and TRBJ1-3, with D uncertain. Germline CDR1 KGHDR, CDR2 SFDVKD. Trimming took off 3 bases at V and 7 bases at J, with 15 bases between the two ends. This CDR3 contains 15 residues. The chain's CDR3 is CATSDPARGDNTIYF. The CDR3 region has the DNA TGTGCCACCAGTGATCCCGCGAGAGGCGACAACACCATATATTTT.

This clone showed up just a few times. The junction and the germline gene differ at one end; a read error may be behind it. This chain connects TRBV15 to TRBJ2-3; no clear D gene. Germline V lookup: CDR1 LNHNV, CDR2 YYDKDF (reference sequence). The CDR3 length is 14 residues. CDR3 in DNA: TGTGCCACCATCAGAGATTGGCCGATAGATACGCAGTATTTT. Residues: CATIRDWPIDTQYF.

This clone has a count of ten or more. Here the CDR3 reads CASSMSPGPYEQYF. The DNA for the CDR3 is TGTGCCAGTAGTATGAGTCCGGGACCCTACGAGCAGTACTTC. The J gene is TRBJ2-7, the V gene TRBV19; D might be TRBD1 or TRBD2, each matching 5 bases. The germline CDR1 and CDR2 sequences are LNHDA and SQIVND (reference sequence). V was clipped by 3 bases and J by 2 bases, with 11 bases between them. The CDR3 is 14 residues long.

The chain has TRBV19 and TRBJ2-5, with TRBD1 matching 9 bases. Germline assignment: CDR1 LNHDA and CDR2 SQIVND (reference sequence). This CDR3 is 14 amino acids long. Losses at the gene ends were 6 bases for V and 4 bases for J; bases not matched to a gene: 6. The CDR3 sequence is CASRVQGARETQYF. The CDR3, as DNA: TGTGCCAGTAGGGTACAGGGGGCTCGAGAGACCCAGTACTTC.

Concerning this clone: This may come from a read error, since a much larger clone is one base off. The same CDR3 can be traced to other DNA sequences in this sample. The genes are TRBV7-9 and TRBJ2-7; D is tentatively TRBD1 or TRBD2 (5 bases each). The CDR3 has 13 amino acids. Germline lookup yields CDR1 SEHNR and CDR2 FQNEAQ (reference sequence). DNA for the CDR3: TGTGCTAGCCACGCCCCCGGGGCTAGCGAGCAGTACTTC. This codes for CASHAPGASEQYF.

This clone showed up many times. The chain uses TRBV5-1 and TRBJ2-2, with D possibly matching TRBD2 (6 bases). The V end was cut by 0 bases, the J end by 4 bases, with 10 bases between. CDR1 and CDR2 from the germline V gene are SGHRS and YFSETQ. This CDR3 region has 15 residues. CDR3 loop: CASSLAGVGTGELFF. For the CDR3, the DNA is TGCGCCAGCAGCTTGGCGGGAGTGGGCACCGGGGAGCTGTTTTTT. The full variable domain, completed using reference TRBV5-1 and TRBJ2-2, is KAGVTQTPRYLIKTRGQQVTLSCSPISGHRSVSWYQQTPGQGLQFLFEYFSETQRNKGNFPGRFSGRQFSNSRSEMNVSTLELGDSALYLCASSLAGVGTGELFFGEGSRLTVL.